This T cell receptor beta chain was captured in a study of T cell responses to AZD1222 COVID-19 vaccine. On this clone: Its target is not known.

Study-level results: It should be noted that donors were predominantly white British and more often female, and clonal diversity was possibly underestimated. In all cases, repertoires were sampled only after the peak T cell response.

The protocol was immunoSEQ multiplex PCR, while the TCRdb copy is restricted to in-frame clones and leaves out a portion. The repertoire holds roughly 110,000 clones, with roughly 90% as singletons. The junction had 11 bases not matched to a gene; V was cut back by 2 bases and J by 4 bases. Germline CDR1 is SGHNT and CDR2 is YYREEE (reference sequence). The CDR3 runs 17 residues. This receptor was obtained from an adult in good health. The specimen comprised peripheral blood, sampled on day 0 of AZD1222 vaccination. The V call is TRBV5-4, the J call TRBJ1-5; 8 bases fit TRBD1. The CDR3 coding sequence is TGTGCCAGCAGCTTCTTTGGACAGGGCCCGATTAATCAGCCCCAGCATTTT. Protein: CASSFFGQGPINQPQHF.